One sample yielded the 32 T cell receptor beta chains listed below, sequenced in a study of T cell responses to AZD1222 COVID-19 vaccine. The protocol was immunoSEQ multiplex PCR, while the TCRdb copy is restricted to in-frame clones and leaves out a portion. This sample carries nearly 35,000 clones, 75% to 90% of them seen once, and the ten largest clones take about 7%. This sample comprised peripheral blood, obtained on day 0 of AZD1222 vaccination. All receptors derive from an adult in good health.

This clone showed up just once. This chain links TRBV6-2 or TRBV6-3 with TRBJ2-7; 7 nucleotides align to TRBD1. V was clipped by 6 bases and J by 2 bases; unmatched bases: 13. The germline V gene encodes CDR1 MNHEY and CDR2 SVGEGT. The CDR3 is 16 residues long. The CDR3 nucleotides are TGTGCCAGCAGCCGAGCACAGGGGCCCTTTCCCTACGAGCAGTACTTC. This codes for CASSRAQGPFPYEQYF.

The chain couples TRBV5-1 to TRBJ2-7; D is undetermined. The CDR3 runs 13 residues. Germline loops: CDR1 SGHRS, CDR2 YFSETQ. Trimming cost V 2 bases and J 6 bases, with 12 bases left between them. CDR3 amino acids: CASSFGWASEQYF. CDR3 DNA: TGCGCCAGCAGCTTTGGGTGGGCCAGCGAGCAGTACTTC.

This rearrangement joins TRBV12-3 or TRBV12-4 to TRBJ2-7; maybe TRBD1 (6 bases). CDR3 size: 13 residues. Trimming shortened V by 3 bases and J by 6 bases, and 12 bases separated the two germline ends. The DNA for the CDR3 is TGTGCCAGCAGTTTGGACAGCCAAAGCGAGCAGTACTTC. Its protein is CASSLDSQSEQYF.

This chain joins TRBV30 and TRBJ2-6; tentatively, D is TRBD2 (5 bases). Germline assignment: CDR1 GTSNPN and CDR2 SVGIG (reference sequence). The CDR3 covers 17 residues. V was trimmed by 0 bases and J by 1 base, leaving 13 bases between them. The CDR3 nucleotides are TGTGCCTGGAGTGTATCGGACTCTTTTTCTGGGGCCAACGTCCTGACTTTC. It is translated as CAWSVSDSFSGANVLTF.

The rearrangement uses TRBV28 and TRBJ1-2, with a possible D match to TRBD1 (5 bases). The CDR3 sequence is 12 residues long. The germline V gene encodes CDR1 MDHEN and CDR2 SYDVKM. Trimming removed 0 bases from V and 8 bases from J, with 7 bases in between. The CDR3 loop is CASSLWGGGYTF. The CDR3 DNA reads as TGTGCCAGCAGTTTATGGGGGGGAGGCTACACCTTC.

The V call is TRBV5-5, the J call TRBJ1-2; no definite D call. With 0 bases removed from V and 3 bases from J, the gap between germline ends came to 6 bases. This CDR3 has 13 amino acids. Per the germline V gene, CDR1 is SGHKS and CDR2 is YYEKEE (reference sequence). The CDR3 protein is CASSLGRDYGYTF. The CDR3, as DNA: TGTGCCAGCAGCTTGGGGCGTGACTATGGCTACACCTTC.

CDR3 sequence reads: CAWRGDSEKLFF. The DNA for the CDR3 is TGTGCCTGGAGAGGGGACAGTGAAAAACTGTTTTTT. This chain links TRBV30 with TRBJ1-4; TRBD1 agrees at 7 bases. Germline CDR1 GTSNPN, CDR2 SVGIG (reference sequence). The V gene end was trimmed by 3 bases and the J gene end by 7 bases; junction bases not matched to a gene: 2. This CDR3 comprises 12 residues.

The CDR3 protein is CASSHRQGWTDTQYF. DNA for the CDR3: TGTGCCAGCAGCCATCGACAGGGGTGGACAGATACGCAGTATTTT. J is TRBJ2-3 and V is TRBV3-1 (or the pseudogene TRBV3-2); 8 bases agree with TRBD1. CDR1 and CDR2 from the germline V gene are LGHDT and YNNKEL (reference sequence). This CDR3 has 15 residues. Trimming removed 3 bases from V and 3 bases from J; junction bases left unmatched: 5.

V is TRBV18 and J is TRBJ2-4; D not resolved. Germline CDR1 is KGHSH and CDR2 is LQKENI. V was trimmed by 2 bases and J by 0 bases, leaving 2 bases between them. The CDR3 runs to 13 residues. CDR3 bases: TGTGCCAGCTCACCAGTAGCCAAAAACATTCAGTACTTC. Translation: CASSPVAKNIQYF.

This chain joins TRBV30 and TRBJ1-5, with D perhaps matching TRBD1 (5 bases). The CDR3 is made up of 13 amino acids. Per the germline V gene, CDR1 is GTSNPN and CDR2 is SVGIG (reference sequence). V was pared by 2 bases and J by 5 bases, with 10 bases between. CDR3 sequence reads: CAWSQSGDQPQHF. Written as DNA, the CDR3 is TGTGCCTGGAGTCAGTCGGGGGATCAGCCCCAGCATTTT.

The chain recombines TRBV11-2 with TRBJ2-5; D is unclear. The V gene's germline CDR1 is SGHAT and CDR2 FQNNGV. The CDR3 is 15 residues long. The V end was cut by 6 bases, the J end by 5 bases, with 19 bases between. The CDR3 nucleotides are TGTGCCAGCAGTCCCCTGGTTAGCTTTACGGAGACCCAGTACTTC. Amino acid sequence: CASSPLVSFTETQYF.

This clone came up a few times. The chain joins TRBV6-5 to TRBJ2-7; 7 bases are a match to TRBD1. The length of the CDR3 is 15 residues. The V gene end was trimmed by 5 bases and the J gene end by 1 base; junction bases not matched to a gene: 8. Germline V gives CDR1 MNHEY, CDR2 SVGAGI. CDR3 residues: CASSPYRGTSYEQYF. For the CDR3, the DNA is TGTGCCAGCAGTCCGTACAGGGGTACTTCCTACGAGCAGTACTTC.

The chain combines TRBV6-2 or TRBV6-3 with TRBJ1-1; D is unresolved. The length of the CDR3 is 13 residues. Germline-derived CDR1 and CDR2 are MNHEY and SVGEGT. Between the trimmed V and J ends, which lost 2 bases and 2 bases, there was a span of 6 bases. CDR3 coding DNA: TGTGCCAGCAGTTACGGGCCCAACACTGAAGCTTTCTTT. It encodes CASSYGPNTEAFF.

The rearrangement uses TRBV9 and TRBJ1-2, with a weak D call TRBD1 (5 bases). This CDR3 comprises 15 residues. Trimming took 0 bases from V and 7 from J, leaving 16 bases between them. Germline-derived CDR1 and CDR2 are SGDLS and YYNGEE. For the CDR3, the DNA is TGTGCCAGCAGCGTAGCTAGGTCAGGGACGAGTGGCTACACCTTC. Protein product: CASSVARSGTSGYTF.

This clone has a handful of counts. V gene TRBV2 combines with J gene TRBJ2-7; no clear D. The CDR3 sequence is 14 residues long. V lost 8 bases and J lost 6, with 20 bases in between. The germline gives CDR1 SNHLY, CDR2 FYNNEI. In nucleotides, the CDR3 is TGTGCCAGCGCATCCTCGGGCACGACTGGCGAGCAGTACTTC. Translating gives CASASSGTTGEQYF.

In DNA form, the CDR3 reads TGTGCCAGCAGCTGGGGCCCGACAGGGGGAGGAGTAGATACGCAGTATTTT. Protein product: CASSWGPTGGGVDTQYF. This chain joins TRBV5-6 and TRBJ2-3; 9 bases map to TRBD1. The CDR3 sequence is 17 residues long. V was pared by 3 bases and J by 5 bases, with 13 bases of the junction left unmatched. The germline gives CDR1 SGHDT, CDR2 YYEEEE.

The CDR3 is CASSLTSGTNTEAFF. The CDR3 nucleotides read TGTGCCAGCAGCTTAACGTCCGGGACGAACACTGAAGCTTTCTTT. J is TRBJ1-1 and V is TRBV7-3; possibly TRBD1 for D (5 bases). Trimming left V 0 bases short and J 1 base short, with 9 bases between. From germline, CDR1 is SGHTA and CDR2 FQGTGA. This CDR3 spans 15 amino acids.

The rearrangement uses TRBV10-1 and TRBJ2-7, with TRBD2 identical over 7 bases. The CDR3 is 13 amino acids. From germline, CDR1 is WNHNN and CDR2 SYGVQD (reference sequence). CDR3 bases: TGCGAAGAGTGGGGCGGGGGAGCCTACGAGCAGTACTTC. This codes for CEEWGGGAYEQYF.

The chain couples TRBV9 to TRBJ1-2, with a weak D call TRBD1 (5 bases). This CDR3 spans 15 amino acids. Germline loops: CDR1 SGDLS, CDR2 YYNGEE. The V end was cut by 4 bases, the J end by 1 base, with 14 bases between. In DNA form, the CDR3 reads TGTGCCAGCAGCCCAAGTGGGGGGGTTAACTATGGCTACACCTTC. Translation: CASSPSGGVNYGYTF.

The chain links TRBV10-3 to TRBJ2-3, with 7 bases fitting TRBD2. The CDR3 loop spans 14 amino acids. Germline trimming cut 7 bases from V and 1 base from J; bases unmatched to any gene: 5. The germline V gene encodes CDR1 ENHRY and CDR2 SYGVKD. DNA of the CDR3: TGTGCCATCACCACTGGGAGGGGCACAGATACGCAGTATTTT. Its translation is CAITTGRGTDTQYF.

V usage is TRBV18 and J usage is TRBJ1-1; 11 nucleotides line up with TRBD1. CDR3 length: 18 residues. Trimming cost V 4 bases and J 1 base; bases outside gene matches: 11. CDR1 KGHSH and CDR2 LQKENI come from the germline V gene. The CDR3: CASSLPPGQGGPNTEAFF. CDR3 nucleotides: TGTGCCAGCTCACTTCCCCCGGGACAGGGGGGCCCGAACACTGAAGCTTTCTTT.

The CDR3 sequence: CASSQMEQTEQYF. CDR3 in DNA: TGTGCCAGCAGCCAAATGGAACAGACCGAGCAGTACTTC. The genes are TRBV7-6 and TRBJ2-7; D call uncertain. The germline gives CDR1 SGHVS, CDR2 FNYEAQ. The CDR3 covers 13 residues. Trimming shortened V by 5 bases and J by 6 bases, and 14 bases separated the two germline ends.

This clone has only one observation. The chain employs TRBV28 and TRBJ1-1; D uncertain. V lost 3 bases and J lost 4, with 12 bases in between. CDR3 length equals 14 residues. Germline loops: CDR1 MDHEN, CDR2 SYDVKM. DNA for the CDR3: TGTGCCAGCAGTTTGGGCGGTCGCGGCACTGAAGCTTTCTTT. It encodes CASSLGGRGTEAFF.

The gene calls are TRBV6-1 and TRBJ2-7; 7 positions agree with TRBD2. V was pared by 2 bases and J by 2 bases, with 3 bases of the junction left unmatched. From germline, CDR1 is MNHNS and CDR2 SASEGT. The CDR3 totals 14 residues. As DNA, the CDR3 is TGTGCCAGCAGTGAACGGGAGGTGGCCTACGAGCAGTACTTC. Protein product: CASSEREVAYEQYF.

The chain is built from TRBV28 and TRBJ2-7; 9 positions match TRBD1. In germline, CDR1 is MDHEN, CDR2 SYDVKM. V shed 6 bases, J shed 2 bases, and the junction held 11 bases outside the gene matches. This CDR3 spans 16 amino acids. The DNA of the CDR3 is TGTGCCAGCAGCTCTCCCGGGACAGGGCAAACCTACGAGCAGTACTTC. This codes for CASSSPGTGQTYEQYF.

The chain recombines TRBV19 with TRBJ2-7; D remains unclear. This CDR3 has 15 residues. Deletions cut 3 bases from V and 2 bases from J, with 14 bases between. Germline V lookup: CDR1 LNHDA, CDR2 SQIVND (reference sequence). CDR3 DNA sequence: TGTGCCAGTAGTATCGCGCACCCATCACCCTACGAGCAGTACTTC. It yields the protein CASSIAHPSPYEQYF.

This chain joins TRBV5-1 and TRBJ2-7, with 7 bases fitting TRBD1. This CDR3 is 16 amino acids long. Germline V gene lookup returns CDR1 SGHRS and CDR2 YFSETQ. Losses at the gene ends were 0 bases for V and 3 bases for J; bases not matched to a gene: 9. This CDR3 reads CASSLGGTAGLYEQYF. CDR3 nucleotides: TGCGCCAGCAGCTTGGGAGGGACAGCTGGGCTCTACGAGCAGTACTTC. The full variable domain, with the rest looked up from reference TRBV5-1 and TRBJ2-7, is KAGVTQTPRYLIKTRGQQVTLSCSPISGHRSVSWYQQTPGQGLQFLFEYFSETQRNKGNFPGRFSGRQFSNSRSEMNVSTLELGDSALYLCASSLGGTAGLYEQYFGPGTRLTVT.

The chain links TRBV20-1 to TRBJ2-5; tentatively, D is TRBD1 or TRBD2 (6 bases each). Deletions cut 3 bases from V and 10 bases from J, with 9 bases between. The CDR3 is made up of 10 amino acids. Germline V lookup: CDR1 DFQATT, CDR2 SNEGSKA (reference sequence). CDR3 bases: TGCAGTGCTAGCGAGGGGGGCCAGTACTTC. Translation: CSASEGGQYF.

V gene TRBV7-8 combines with J gene TRBJ2-2, with 10 bases fitting TRBD1. The CDR3 loop spans 21 amino acids. Germline V gene data show CDR1 as SGHVS and CDR2 as FQNEAQ. J lost 5 bases, V lost 4 bases, and 22 bases had no gene match. The CDR3 nucleotides are TGTGCCAGCAGCTCCCCCGACAGGGGGCGAGGGATCGGGGAAATAACCGGGGAGCTGTTTTTT. Amino acids: CASSSPDRGRGIGEITGELFF.

This sequence joins TRBV28 and TRBJ2-5, with 9 bases lining up with TRBD2. CDR1 MDHEN and CDR2 SYDVKM come from the germline V gene. The CDR3 runs to 15 residues. V dropped 2 bases and J dropped 7; count of bases not matched to a gene: 8. As DNA, the CDR3 is TGTGCCAGCAGTTTAGGGCGGGGGGGCCTAGGGACCCAGTACTTC. Its protein is CASSLGRGGLGTQYF.

V gene TRBV19 combines with J gene TRBJ2-1; 12 nucleotides align to TRBD2. The CDR3 length is 16 residues. CDR1 and CDR2 (germline): LNHDA, SQIVND (reference sequence). The V and J ends lost 6 bases and 5 bases, in that order; junction bases with no gene match: 8. CDR3 sequence: CASSPASGGADNEQFF. CDR3 DNA sequence: TGTGCCAGTAGCCCAGCTAGCGGGGGGGCCGACAATGAGCAGTTCTTC.

This clone was counted only a few times. The chain links TRBV19 to TRBJ1-1; D is uncertain. The V gene's germline CDR1 is LNHDA and CDR2 SQIVND (reference sequence). V lost 2 bases and J lost 2, with 6 bases in between. The CDR3 contains 13 residues. Written as DNA, the CDR3 is TGTGCCAGTAGTATAACCCCAAACACTGAAGCTTTCTTT. Translating gives CASSITPNTEAFF.